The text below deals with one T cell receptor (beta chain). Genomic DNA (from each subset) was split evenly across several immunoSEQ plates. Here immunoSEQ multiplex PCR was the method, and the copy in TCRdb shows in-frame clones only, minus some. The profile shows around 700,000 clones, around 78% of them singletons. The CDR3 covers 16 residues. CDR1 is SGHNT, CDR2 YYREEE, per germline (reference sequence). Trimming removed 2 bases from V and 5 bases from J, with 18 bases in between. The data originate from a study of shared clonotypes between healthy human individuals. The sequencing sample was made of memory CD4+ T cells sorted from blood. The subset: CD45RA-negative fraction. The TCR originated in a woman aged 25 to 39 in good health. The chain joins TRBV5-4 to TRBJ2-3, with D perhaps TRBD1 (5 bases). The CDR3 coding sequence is TGTGCCAGCAGCTTCTTTGGGGCAGGAAGGCAAGATACGCAGTATTTT. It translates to CASSFFGAGRQDTQYF.